This T cell receptor (beta chain) was retrieved from a study of blood T cell repertoires in COVID-19. Only in-frame clones appear in the TCRdb table, and some are missing; sequencing was by immunoSEQ multiplex PCR. This table holds around 280,000 clones, around four fifths found once. Sequenced input: peripheral blood. The origin of this receptor is a woman aged 50 to 60 with active or convalescent COVID-19.

CDR3 sequence: CASSGRLAGIDNEQFF. CDR3 DNA: TGTGCCAGCAGCGGGAGACTAGCGGGGATAGACAATGAGCAGTTCTTC. The chain links TRBV11-2 to TRBJ2-1, with 11 bases that match TRBD2. The CDR3 length is 16 residues. Germline lookup yields CDR1 SGHAT and CDR2 FQNNGV. Unmatched junction bases numbered 8, after V lost 5 bases and J lost 5 bases.